Listed here are 8 T cell receptor beta chains from one sample, sequenced in a study of shared clonotypes between healthy human individuals. TCRdb's table, derived via immunoSEQ multiplex PCR, lists solely in-frame clones and lacks some. The repertoire includes over 850,000 clones, approximately 80% of them detected once, and 0.55% to 0.7% sits in the top ten. The material sequenced was memory CD4+ T cells from PBMCs. Subset denoted: CD45RA-negative fraction. The receptors here all came from a young man in good health. Some clones in this sample may be carry-over from other donors' samples.

This chain joins TRBV28 and TRBJ2-3; D is perhaps TRBD2 (5 bases). V lost 5 bases to trimming and J lost 5 bases, with 23 bases between them. Germline V gene lookup returns CDR1 MDHEN and CDR2 SYDVKM. The CDR3 runs 17 residues. CDR3 nucleotides: TGTGCCAGCAGTAGCTACCTCGTGGGAGTGGGCCAAGATACGCAGTATTTT. This gives the protein CASSSYLVGVGQDTQYF.

This chain connects TRBV5-6 to TRBJ2-1; either TRBD1 or TRBD2 may fit D (5 bases each). CDR3 size: 14 residues. Germline CDR1 reads SGHDT; CDR2 reads YYEEEE. V was cut by 2 bases and J by 8 bases, with 14 bases left in between. The CDR3 here is CASSFQPRGDEQFF. CDR3 DNA sequence: TGTGCCAGCAGCTTTCAGCCACGGGGCGATGAGCAGTTCTTC.

The rearrangement links TRBV2 to TRBJ2-3; 10 nucleotides agree with TRBD2. Germline V gives CDR1 SNHLY, CDR2 FYNNEI. V shed 6 bases and J 6 bases; nucleotides not matched to a gene: 15. The CDR3 loop spans 17 amino acids. CDR3: CASSTSYLAGVSDTQYF. The DNA of the CDR3 is TGTGCCAGCAGCACCTCGTATCTAGCGGGAGTTTCGGATACGCAGTATTTT.

This chain links TRBV25-1 with TRBJ2-5, with TRBD2 matching 13 bases. V lost 3 bases to trimming and J lost 5 bases; unmatched junction nucleotides: 12. Germline V gene data show CDR1 as MGHDK and CDR2 as SYGVNS. The CDR3 is made up of 18 amino acids. CDR3 region: CASSDTSGRASARETQYF. The CDR3 DNA follows: TGTGCCAGCAGTGATACTAGCGGGAGGGCCTCGGCGCGCGAGACCCAGTACTTC.

The V and J genes are TRBV5-1 and TRBJ1-1; TRBD1 matches 7 bases. The CDR3 loop spans 12 amino acids. The germline CDR1 and CDR2 sequences are SGHRS and YFSETQ. J gave up 6 bases and V 3 bases, and 2 bases lay outside the gene matches. The CDR3 DNA follows: TGCGCCAGCAGCTCACAGGGGCCTGAAGCTTTCTTT. Protein sequence: CASSSQGPEAFF. The entire variable domain, with the rest obtained from reference TRBV5-1 and TRBJ1-1, is as follows: KAGVTQTPRYLIKTRGQQVTLSCSPISGHRSVSWYQQTPGQGLQFLFEYFSETQRNKGNFPGRFSGRQFSNSRSEMNVSTLELGDSALYLCASSSQGPEAFFGQGTRLTVV.

The DNA of the CDR3 is TGTGCCAGCAGCGGGGAGGGGACAGGGACTTGGGAGACCCAGTACTTC. This codes for CASSGEGTGTWETQYF. The gene calls are TRBV9 and TRBJ2-5; TRBD1 agrees at 9 bases. The CDR3 sequence is 16 residues long. Germline assignment: CDR1 SGDLS and CDR2 YYNGEE. The J segment lost 5 bases and the V segment lost 3 bases, leaving 11 bases of the junction unmatched.

This clone appeared a single time. This rearrangement joins TRBV7-9 to TRBJ1-1; TRBD1 matches 7 bases. The CDR3 is made up of 13 amino acids. V lost 6 bases to trimming and J lost 4 bases; unmatched junction nucleotides: 5. Germline-derived CDR1 and CDR2 are SEHNR and FQNEAQ (reference sequence). In DNA form, the CDR3 reads TGTGCCAGCAGGCGACAGGGCGCCACTGAAGCTTTCTTT. This codes for CASRRQGATEAFF.

This clone was seen repeatedly, ten times or more. The V and J genes are TRBV9 and TRBJ2-3; D is unresolved. Trimming cost V 2 bases and J 9 bases, with 10 bases left between them. CDR1 is SGDLS and CDR2 is YYNGEE in the germline V gene. The CDR3 loop spans 12 amino acids. CDR3 nucleotides: TGTGCCAGCAGCGTTGAATCCAGGACGCAGTATTTT. Its protein is CASSVESRTQYF.